These 32 T cell receptor beta chains were all obtained from the same sample, sequenced in a study of PD-1 blockade in classical Hodgkin lymphoma. Described time point: cycle 4 day 1 (C4D1), after around six weeks of nivolumab. Each of the patients experienced relapse following autologous stem cell transplantation, and their brentuximab vedotin exposure differed. Generated by immunoSEQ multiplex PCR, the TCRdb table keeps only in-frame clones and is missing some. In the table there are around 93,000 clones, more than 70% of which are singletons. Sequencing used peripheral blood mononuclear cells (PBMCs), obtained before the fourth cycle of nivolumab. The receptor source for this set is a human donor with classical Hodgkin lymphoma.

The V call is TRBV6-5, the J call TRBJ1-2, with 7 bases fitting TRBD1. The CDR3 is made up of 16 amino acids. V trimming: 2 bases; J trimming: 0 bases; junction bases outside the gene matches: 6. Germline CDR1 MNHEY, CDR2 SVGAGI. The CDR3: CASSYRQGPSNYGYTF. The CDR3 DNA sequence: TGTGCCAGCAGTTACCGACAGGGACCTTCTAACTATGGCTACACCTTC.

The genes are TRBV7-9 and TRBJ2-7; 7 nucleotides match TRBD1. Trimming at V came to 0 bases and at J to 3 bases, leaving 5 bases not matched to a gene. Germline loops: CDR1 SEHNR, CDR2 FQNEAQ (reference sequence). The CDR3 totals 15 residues. Written as DNA, the CDR3 is TGTGCCAGCAGCTTAGCCCCAGGGGGTGGCTACGAGCAGTACTTC. It translates to CASSLAPGGGYEQYF.

The chain is built from TRBV5-4 and TRBJ2-3; TRBD2 matches 12 bases. Germline V CDR1 and CDR2: SGHNT, YYREEE (reference sequence). This CDR3 contains 16 residues. The J segment lost 0 bases and the V segment lost 4 bases, leaving 3 bases of the junction unmatched. The CDR3: CASSPGLAGSTDTQYF. CDR3 bases: TGTGCCAGCAGCCCCGGACTAGCGGGGAGCACAGATACGCAGTATTTT.

V usage is TRBV28 and J usage is TRBJ1-4; D is perhaps TRBD1 (5 bases). The germline gives CDR1 MDHEN, CDR2 SYDVKM. The V end lost 8 bases, the J end lost 3 bases, and 16 bases lay between the germline ends. The CDR3 sequence is 15 residues long. CDR3 amino acids: CASSTAWTSNEKLFF. The CDR3 bases are TGTGCCAGCTCGACAGCTTGGACGTCTAATGAAAAACTGTTTTTT.

This clone was seen at least ten times. The chain has TRBV19 and TRBJ1-5; D is undetermined. V was pared by 5 bases and J by 3 bases, with 8 bases between. Per germline, CDR1 LNHDA and CDR2 SQIVND (reference sequence). This CDR3 contains 13 residues. In nucleotides, the CDR3 is TGTGCCAGTAGTGGGTCGTTCAATCAGCCCCAGCATTTT. Its protein is CASSGSFNQPQHF.

As concerns this clone: The sample holds other DNA sequences that translate to the same CDR3. V and J are TRBV19 and TRBJ1-2; D is undetermined. V lost 3 bases and J 2 bases, leaving 7 bases between the germline ends. This CDR3 region has 13 residues. The V gene's germline CDR1 is LNHDA and CDR2 SQIVND (reference sequence). Here the CDR3 reads CASSIGENYGYTF. The CDR3 bases are TGTGCCAGTAGTATCGGGGAGAACTATGGCTACACCTTC.

Comments on this clone: Additional DNA sequences in this sample encode the identical CDR3. The chain joins TRBV6-5 to TRBJ1-5; perhaps TRBD1 as D (5 bases). This CDR3 is 15 amino acids long. Germline-derived CDR1 and CDR2 are MNHEY and SVGAGI. V was clipped by 2 bases and J by 1 base, with 9 bases between them. The CDR3 region is CASSYSQGSNQPQHF. The CDR3 coding sequence is TGTGCCAGCAGTTACAGTCAGGGAAGCAATCAGCCCCAGCATTTT.

The chain couples TRBV9 to TRBJ2-1; D is perhaps TRBD2 (6 bases). Germline CDR1 SGDLS, CDR2 YYNGEE. The CDR3 is 16 amino acids. V was cut by 0 bases and J by 2 bases, with 12 bases left in between. Written as DNA, the CDR3 is TGTGCCAGCAGCGTAGGGGCGGGACCAACCTACAATGAGCAGTTCTTC. As protein: CASSVGAGPTYNEQFF.

This clone was found once. CDR3 sequence reads: CASSEEAGGPWEQYF. CDR3 DNA: TGTGCCAGCAGTGAAGAGGCGGGAGGGCCATGGGAGCAGTACTTC. The chain is built from TRBV2 and TRBJ2-7, with 9 bases aligning to TRBD2. V gave up 1 base and J gave up 7 bases; unmatched junction bases: 8. From germline, CDR1 is SNHLY and CDR2 FYNNEI. The CDR3 extends over 15 amino acids.

The chain couples TRBV19 to TRBJ2-7, with 10 bases identical to TRBD1. The CDR3 loop spans 14 amino acids. Trimming at V came to 6 bases and at J to 4 bases, leaving 6 bases not matched to a gene. Germline CDR1 and CDR2: LNHDA and SQIVND (reference sequence). The DNA of the CDR3 is TGTGCCAGTAGAACCGGGACAGGGGATTACGAGCAGTACTTC. Protein product: CASRTGTGDYEQYF.

The rearrangement joins TRBV6-6 to TRBJ1-1; a weak D match, TRBD1 (5 bases). CDR3 length: 13 amino acids. The V end lost 6 bases, the J end lost 1 base, and 9 bases lay between the germline ends. CDR1 and CDR2 (germline): MNHNY, SVGAGI (reference sequence). The CDR3 reads CASSRDGNTEAFF. CDR3 coding DNA: TGTGCCAGCAGCAGGGACGGGAACACTGAAGCTTTCTTT.

The rearrangement joins TRBV4-2 to TRBJ2-7, with D perhaps TRBD2 (5 bases). V was trimmed by 0 bases and J by 4 bases, leaving 7 bases between them. The V gene's germline CDR1 is LGHNA and CDR2 YNFKEQ. The CDR3 length is 13 residues. Here the CDR3 reads CASSQDRGYEQYF. For the CDR3, the DNA is TGTGCCAGCAGCCAAGATCGCGGGTACGAGCAGTACTTC.

The chain employs TRBV2 and TRBJ1-5; possibly TRBD1 for D (6 bases). Germline CDR1 is SNHLY and CDR2 is FYNNEI. The CDR3 loop spans 15 amino acids. V lost 8 bases, J lost 2 bases, and 16 bases lay in between. Here the CDR3 reads CASEEGGIGNQPQHF. In nucleotides, the CDR3 is TGTGCCAGCGAGGAGGGGGGCATTGGCAATCAGCCCCAGCATTTT.

J is TRBJ2-2 and V is TRBV7-6; 13 nucleotides match TRBD2. CDR1 is SGHVS and CDR2 is FNYEAQ in the germline V gene. With V trimmed by 4 bases and J by 2 bases, 1 base remained unmatched. This CDR3 has 16 residues. The CDR3 DNA follows: TGTGCCAGCAGCTGGACTAGCGGGGGCAACACCGGGGAGCTGTTTTTT. Its protein product is CASSWTSGGNTGELFF.

This chain's CDR3 is CASSRRTGGSYEQYF. CDR3 sequence (DNA): TGTGCCAGCTCACGCAGGACAGGGGGCTCCTACGAGCAGTACTTC. The genes are TRBV18 and TRBJ2-7, with TRBD1 matching over 10 bases. The trim removed 4 bases at V and 0 bases at J, leaving 3 bases unmatched. Germline V gives CDR1 KGHSH, CDR2 LQKENI. The CDR3 sequence is 15 residues long.

The chain is built from TRBV7-2 and TRBJ1-5, with TRBD1 identical over 9 bases. CDR1 is SGHTA and CDR2 is FQGNSA in the germline V gene. The CDR3 consists of 17 residues. V trimming: 1 base; J trimming: 4 bases; junction bases outside the gene matches: 8. The CDR3 here is CASSLVITGGRNQPQHF. CDR3 nucleotide sequence: TGTGCCAGCAGCTTAGTTATAACAGGGGGCAGGAATCAGCCCCAGCATTTT.

This clone was seen a few times. The CDR3 DNA reads TGTGCCAGCAGCCCTCCTCACACGATCGGGGAGCTGTTTTTT. Translation: CASSPPHTIGELFF. The chain combines TRBV28 with TRBJ2-2; D is undetermined. The V gene's germline CDR1 is MDHEN and CDR2 SYDVKM. The V gene lost 6 bases and the J gene lost 7 bases, with 15 bases spanning the gap. The CDR3 is 14 amino acids. Looking up the rest from reference TRBV28 and TRBJ2-2 gives the full variable domain: DVKVTQSSRYLVKRTGEKVFLECVQDMDHENMFWYRQDPGLGLRLIYFSYDVKMKEKGDIPEGYSVSREKKERFSLILESASTNQTSMYLCASSPPHTIGELFFGEGSRLTVL.

The genes are TRBV7-2 and TRBJ2-5; unclear D gene. V lost 2 bases and J 4 bases, leaving 8 bases between the germline ends. Germline V CDR1 and CDR2: SGHTA, FQGNSA. CDR3 length equals 13 residues. The CDR3 protein is CASSLYPGETQYF. The CDR3 region has the DNA TGTGCCAGCAGCTTATATCCCGGAGAGACCCAGTACTTC.

The J gene is TRBJ2-5, the V gene TRBV2; a possible D gene is TRBD1 (5 bases). The germline gives CDR1 SNHLY, CDR2 FYNNEI. The CDR3 is 13 amino acids. V lost 8 bases and J 3 bases, leaving 13 bases between the germline ends. Here the CDR3 reads CASARVGEETQYF. The CDR3 DNA reads TGTGCCAGCGCCAGGGTAGGGGAAGAGACCCAGTACTTC.

This chain links TRBV30 with TRBJ2-3; 9 bases agree with TRBD1. CDR1 GTSNPN and CDR2 SVGIG come from the germline V gene (reference sequence). The junction had 6 bases not matched to a gene; V was cut back by 0 bases and J by 2 bases. The CDR3 has 16 residues. Here the CDR3 DNA reads TGTGCCTGGAGTGTTTTCGGGACAGGGCTCACAGATACGCAGTATTTT. Translating gives CAWSVFGTGLTDTQYF. The full variable domain, rest sourced from reference TRBV30 and TRBJ2-3, is SQTIHQWPATLVQPVGSPLSLECTVEGTSNPNLYWYRQAAGRGLQLLFYSVGIGQISSEVPQNLSASRPQDRQFILSSKKLLLSDSGFYLCAWSVFGTGLTDTQYFGPGTRLTVL.

The chain recombines TRBV5-1 with TRBJ1-2; perhaps TRBD1 as D (5 bases). Germline CDR1 and CDR2: SGHRS and YFSETQ. Trimming cost V 3 bases and J 6 bases, with 12 bases left between them. The CDR3 has 13 residues. The CDR3 DNA is TGCGCCAGCAGCTATCAGGGAGTAGATGGCTACACCTTC. It yields the protein CASSYQGVDGYTF.

This clone was found once. V gene TRBV19 combines with J gene TRBJ1-4, with 7 positions matching TRBD1. Germline-derived CDR1 and CDR2 are LNHDA and SQIVND (reference sequence). The CDR3 is made up of 17 amino acids. The trim removed 6 bases at V and 4 bases at J, leaving 14 bases unmatched. The DNA for the CDR3 is TGTGCCAGTAGATTCCCGTCCGGACAGGTTCATAATGAAAAACTGTTTTTT. Translated, it gives CASRFPSGQVHNEKLFF.

This clone occurred once. The chain recombines TRBV7-2 with TRBJ1-2, with TRBD1 identical over 10 bases. Germline V lookup: CDR1 SGHTA, CDR2 FQGNSA. The V segment lost 2 bases and the J segment 4 bases; nucleotides outside the gene matches: 1. The length of the CDR3 is 14 residues. The CDR3 reads CASSLWTGGYGYTF. In DNA form, the CDR3 reads TGTGCCAGCAGCTTATGGACAGGGGGCTATGGCTACACCTTC. Full variable domain (rest looked up from reference TRBV7-2 and TRBJ1-2): GAGVSQSPSNKVTEKGKDVELRCDPISGHTALYWYRQSLGQGLEFLIYFQGNSAPDKSGLPSDRFSAERTGGSVSTLTIQRTQQEDSAVYLCASSLWTGGYGYTFGSGTRLTVV.

This chain joins TRBV28 and TRBJ2-1; 9 bases agree with TRBD2. Germline lookup yields CDR1 MDHEN and CDR2 SYDVKM. After removal of 5 bases from V and 4 bases from J, the junction contained 9 bases not matched to a gene. The CDR3 has 16 amino acids. The CDR3, as DNA: TGTGCCAGCAGTCCCCCTGGACTAGCGAAGTACAATGAGCAGTTCTTC. Its translation is CASSPPGLAKYNEQFF.

The chain uses TRBV25-1 and TRBJ2-7, with TRBD1 matching over 8 bases. This CDR3 has 18 amino acids. Germline V lookup: CDR1 MGHDK, CDR2 SYGVNS. Trimming cost V 0 bases and J 1 base; bases outside gene matches: 11. The CDR3 DNA is TGTGCCAGCAGTGAATATATAACATTAGGGACAGGATCCTACGAGCAGTACTTC. It codes for CASSEYITLGTGSYEQYF.

In nucleotides, the CDR3 is TGCGCCAGCAGTCTCGGCAGACACCTGGGGGAAAAACTGTTTTTT. Protein: CASSLGRHLGEKLFF. The V gene is TRBV23-1, the J gene TRBJ1-4; D gene uncertain. TRBV23-1 is noted as an ORF with a role that remains uncertain. Trimming stripped 4 bases from V and 8 bases from J, with 17 bases between. The CDR3 runs 15 residues.

The rearrangement joins TRBV5-1 to TRBJ1-1; unclear D gene. V gave up 2 bases and J gave up 4 bases, with 9 bases separating them. Germline assignment: CDR1 SGHRS and CDR2 YFSETQ. The CDR3 contains 13 residues. CDR3 bases: TGCGCCAGCAGCTTTACCGGATCCACTGAAGCTTTCTTT. It translates to CASSFTGSTEAFF.

The CDR3 sequence is CASSVAGGSTDTQYF. In nucleotides, the CDR3 is TGTGCCAGCAGCGTAGCTGGGGGGAGCACAGATACGCAGTATTTT. The rearrangement joins TRBV9 to TRBJ2-3, with D tentatively TRBD2 (6 bases). The CDR3 spans 15 residues. Germline-derived CDR1 and CDR2 are SGDLS and YYNGEE. V dropped 0 bases and J dropped 0 bases, with 8 bases sitting between them.

The chain links TRBV7-2 to TRBJ2-5, with D perhaps matching TRBD2 (6 bases). Between the trimmed V and J ends, which lost 5 bases and 4 bases, there was a span of 20 bases. Germline lookup yields CDR1 SGHTA and CDR2 FQGNSA. The CDR3 totals 16 residues. This chain's CDR3 is CASSPPRLGGLETQYF. In DNA form, the CDR3 reads TGTGCCAGCAGCCCCCCCCGGTTGGGGGGTCTAGAGACCCAGTACTTC.

The chain has TRBV30 and TRBJ1-4; 8 positions agree with TRBD1. There are 15 residues in the CDR3. V lost 3 bases, J lost 8 bases, and 11 bases stayed unmatched. Germline CDR1 GTSNPN, CDR2 SVGIG (reference sequence). CDR3 loop: CAWRYFGTGPEKLFF. DNA for the CDR3: TGTGCCTGGAGGTACTTCGGGACAGGCCCCGAAAAACTGTTTTTT.

This chain connects TRBV18 to TRBJ1-3, with TRBD1 matching 7 bases. The CDR3 sequence is 16 residues long. Germline CDR1 and CDR2: KGHSH and LQKENI. V gave up 3 bases and J gave up 0 bases; unmatched junction bases: 5. The CDR3 region has the DNA TGTGCCAGCTCACCTGGACAGGCGCTCTCTGGAAACACCATATATTTT. Translated, it gives CASSPGQALSGNTIYF.

This rearrangement joins TRBV5-1 to TRBJ2-7; D is possibly TRBD1 (5 bases). Germline V gene data show CDR1 as SGHRS and CDR2 as YFSETQ. V lost 0 bases and J lost 1, with 11 bases in between. The CDR3 spans 15 residues. The CDR3, as DNA: TGCGCCAGCAGCTTGGTAGGTTACAGGTCCTACGAGCAGTACTTC. Translation gives CASSLVGYRSYEQYF.